This TCR beta chain was sequenced for a study of patients and donors after allogeneic stem cell transplantation. Each CDR3 protein gets one entry after TCRdb re-called the RT-PCR reads with MiXCR. The table shows hundreds of thousands of distinct CDR3 sequences, with 16% occurring only once. This clonotype has more than one count but fewer than ten. The sequence was obtained from a human donor who was either an allogeneic HSCT recipient or a stem cell or donor lymphocyte infusion donor (not recorded which). It is not recorded whose cells these are; they may come from a transplant donor. The sample comprised blood, either unsorted or a sorted T cell fraction (not recorded which).

The CDR3 nucleotides are TGTGCCAGCAGCTTAGGGACAGGGATTTGGTGGAACACTGAAGCTTTCTTT. This encodes CASSLGTGIWWNTEAFF. This chain links TRBV11-2 with TRBJ1-1; 8 bases align to TRBD1. Germline trimming cut 1 base from V and 1 base from J; bases unmatched to any gene: 8. Germline V gene sequence: CDR1 SGHAT, CDR2 FQNNGV. This CDR3 has 17 residues.